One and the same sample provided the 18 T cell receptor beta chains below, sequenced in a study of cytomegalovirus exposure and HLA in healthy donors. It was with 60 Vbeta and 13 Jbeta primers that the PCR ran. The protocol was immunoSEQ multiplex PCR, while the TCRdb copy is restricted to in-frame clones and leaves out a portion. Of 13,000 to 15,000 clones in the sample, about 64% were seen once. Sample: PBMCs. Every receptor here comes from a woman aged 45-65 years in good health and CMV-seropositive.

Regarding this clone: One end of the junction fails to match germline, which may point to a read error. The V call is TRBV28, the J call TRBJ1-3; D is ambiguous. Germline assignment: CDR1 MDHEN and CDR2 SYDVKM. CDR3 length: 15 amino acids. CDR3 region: CASSLWQFSGNTIYF. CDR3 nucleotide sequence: TGTGCCAGCAGTCTATGGCAGTTCTCTGGAAACACCATATATTTT.

CDR3 region: CASSYSQGRGGYTF. CDR3 nucleotide sequence: TGTGCCAGCAGTTACTCCCAGGGTCGTGGTGGCTACACCTTC. V usage is TRBV6-5 and J usage is TRBJ1-2, with a tentative D call TRBD1 (5 bases). Germline CDR1 reads MNHEY; CDR2 reads SVGAGI. Trimming removed 0 bases from V and 7 bases from J, with 12 bases in between. The CDR3 contains 14 residues.

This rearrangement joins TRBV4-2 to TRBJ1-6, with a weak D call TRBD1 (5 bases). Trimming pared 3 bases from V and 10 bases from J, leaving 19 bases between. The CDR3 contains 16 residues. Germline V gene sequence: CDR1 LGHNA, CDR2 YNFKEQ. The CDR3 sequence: CASSQESQGSGSPLHF. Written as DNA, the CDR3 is TGTGCCAGCAGCCAGGAATCCCAGGGTTCAGGATCACCCCTCCACTTT.

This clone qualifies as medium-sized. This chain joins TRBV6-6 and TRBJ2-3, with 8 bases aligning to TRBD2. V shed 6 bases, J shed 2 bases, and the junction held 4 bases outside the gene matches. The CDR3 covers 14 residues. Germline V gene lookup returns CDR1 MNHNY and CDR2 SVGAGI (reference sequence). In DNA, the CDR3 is TGTGCCAGCAGCCGACTAGCGATCACAGATACGCAGTATTTT. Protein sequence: CASSRLAITDTQYF.

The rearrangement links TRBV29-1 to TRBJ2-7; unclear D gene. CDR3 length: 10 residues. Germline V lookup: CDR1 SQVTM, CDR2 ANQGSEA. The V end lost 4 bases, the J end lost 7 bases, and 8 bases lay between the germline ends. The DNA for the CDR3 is TGCAGCGTTGGTTCGACAGAGCAGTACTTC. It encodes CSVGSTEQYF.

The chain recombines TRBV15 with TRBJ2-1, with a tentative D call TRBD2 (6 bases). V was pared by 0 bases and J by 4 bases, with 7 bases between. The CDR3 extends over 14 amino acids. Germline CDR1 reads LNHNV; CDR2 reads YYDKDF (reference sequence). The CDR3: CATSRDREYNEQFF. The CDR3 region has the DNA TGTGCCACCAGCAGAGATCGGGAGTACAATGAGCAGTTCTTC.

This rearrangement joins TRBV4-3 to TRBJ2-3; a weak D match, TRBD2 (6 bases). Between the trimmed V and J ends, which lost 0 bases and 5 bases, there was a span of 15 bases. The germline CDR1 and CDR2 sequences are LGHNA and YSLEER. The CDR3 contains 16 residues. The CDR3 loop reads CASSQEWAGSGDTQYF. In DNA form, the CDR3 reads TGCGCCAGCAGCCAAGAATGGGCCGGGAGCGGAGATACGCAGTATTTT.

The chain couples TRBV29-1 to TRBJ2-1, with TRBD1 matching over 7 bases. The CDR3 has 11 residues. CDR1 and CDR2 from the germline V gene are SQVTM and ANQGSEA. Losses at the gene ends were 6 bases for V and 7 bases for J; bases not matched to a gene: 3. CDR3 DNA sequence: TGCAGCGTGGGCAGGGGGAATGAGCAGTTCTTC. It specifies CSVGRGNEQFF.

CDR3 coding DNA: TGCGCCAGCAGCGCCGGGACAGGGAGCAATCAGCCCCAGCATTTT. Its protein product is CASSAGTGSNQPQHF. This chain links TRBV4-1 with TRBJ1-5; 9 bases are a match to TRBD1. Trimming removed 5 bases from V and 1 base from J; junction bases left unmatched: 3. The CDR3 has 15 residues. Germline assignment: CDR1 MGHRA and CDR2 YSYEKL.

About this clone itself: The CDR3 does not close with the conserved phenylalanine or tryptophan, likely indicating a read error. CDR3 sequence: CASRTPGRTEAFV. In nucleotides, the CDR3 is TGTGCCAGCAGGACGCCAGGGAGGACTGAAGCTTTCGTT. The chain couples TRBV25-1 to TRBJ1-1; possibly TRBD1 for D (5 bases). Germline V gene data show CDR1 as MGHDK and CDR2 as SYGVNS. V lost 6 bases, J lost 5 bases, and 13 bases lay in between. The CDR3 sequence is 13 residues long.

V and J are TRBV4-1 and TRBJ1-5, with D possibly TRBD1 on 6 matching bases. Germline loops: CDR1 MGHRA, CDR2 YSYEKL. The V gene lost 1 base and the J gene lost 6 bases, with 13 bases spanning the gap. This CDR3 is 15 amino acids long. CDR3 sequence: CASSQVVGGAQPQHF. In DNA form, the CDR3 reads TGCGCCAGCAGCCAAGTGGTAGGGGGTGCTCAGCCCCAGCATTTT.

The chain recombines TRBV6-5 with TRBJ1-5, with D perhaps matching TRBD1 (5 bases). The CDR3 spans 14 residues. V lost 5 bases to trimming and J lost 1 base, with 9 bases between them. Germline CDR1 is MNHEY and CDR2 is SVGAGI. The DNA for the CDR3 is TGTGCCAGCAGTGACAGTTTGAGCAATCAGCCCCAGCATTTT. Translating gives CASSDSLSNQPQHF.

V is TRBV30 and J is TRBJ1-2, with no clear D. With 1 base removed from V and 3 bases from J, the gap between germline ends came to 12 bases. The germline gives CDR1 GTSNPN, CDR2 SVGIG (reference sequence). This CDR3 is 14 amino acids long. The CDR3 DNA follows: TGTGCCTGGAGTGACCCTCGGGTGCACTATGGCTACACCTTC. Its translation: CAWSDPRVHYGYTF.

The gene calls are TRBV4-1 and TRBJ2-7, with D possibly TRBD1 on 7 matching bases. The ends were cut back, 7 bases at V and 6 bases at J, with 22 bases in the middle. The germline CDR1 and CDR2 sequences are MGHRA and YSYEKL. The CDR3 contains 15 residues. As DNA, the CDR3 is TGCGCCAGCACTTTACGGGACAGCGGGTACTCCGAGCAGTACTTC. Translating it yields CASTLRDSGYSEQYF.

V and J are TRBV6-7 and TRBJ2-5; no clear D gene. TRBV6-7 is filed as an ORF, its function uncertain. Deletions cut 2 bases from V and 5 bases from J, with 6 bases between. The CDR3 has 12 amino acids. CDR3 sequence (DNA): TGTGCCAGCAGTTACCGGTTGGAGACCCAGTACTTC. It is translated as CASSYRLETQYF.

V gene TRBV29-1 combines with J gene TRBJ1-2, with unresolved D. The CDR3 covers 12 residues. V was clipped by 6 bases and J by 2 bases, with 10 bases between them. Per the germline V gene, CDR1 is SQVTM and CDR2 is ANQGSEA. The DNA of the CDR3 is TGCAGCGTCCACGGAGGAAACTATGGCTACACCTTC. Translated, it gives CSVHGGNYGYTF.

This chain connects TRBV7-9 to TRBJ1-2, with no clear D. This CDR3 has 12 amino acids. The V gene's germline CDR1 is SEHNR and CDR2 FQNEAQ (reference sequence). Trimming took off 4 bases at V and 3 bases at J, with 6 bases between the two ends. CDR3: CASSSLDYGYTF. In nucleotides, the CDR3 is TGTGCCAGCAGCTCCCTCGACTATGGCTACACCTTC.

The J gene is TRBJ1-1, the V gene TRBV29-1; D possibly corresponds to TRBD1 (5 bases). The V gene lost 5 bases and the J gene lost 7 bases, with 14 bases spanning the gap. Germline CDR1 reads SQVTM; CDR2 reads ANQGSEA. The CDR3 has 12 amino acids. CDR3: CSVSGGRLEAFF. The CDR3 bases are TGCAGCGTTTCGGGGGGTAGGCTTGAAGCTTTCTTT.